The rows below give T cell receptor beta chains drawn from one sample of a study of T cell repertoires in aging, cancer and after chemotherapy. TCRdb analysed the multiplex PCR reads with MiXCR anew, one entry per CDR3 protein. The profile shows about 1,300 distinct CDR3 sequences, 46% of them singletons. Sequences were obtained from blood. Every receptor here comes from a human donor with a blood cancer. Each CDR3 is given with its conserved first and last residue. A D gene is named only where the DNA matches it firmly. Clone size is given for some rows only: seen once, a few or many times, or a class if the clone is expanded.

j_call: TRBJ2-3
v_call: TRBV27
d_call: TRBD2
clone_size: NA
cdr3_aa: CASSPLAGGPADTQYF
cdr3_nt: TGTGCCAGCAGCCCCCTAGCGGGAGGGCCAGCAGATACGCAGTATTTT

j_call: TRBJ2-7
v_call: TRBV19
d_call: TRBD1
clone_size: NA
cdr3_aa: CASSYGTGGYEQYF
cdr3_nt: TGTGCCAGTAGTTACGGGACAGGGGGATACGAGCAGTACTTC

j_call: TRBJ2-7
v_call: TRBV30
d_call: TRBD2
clone_size: large
cdr3_aa: CAWTRREAGGEQYF
cdr3_nt: TGTGCCTGGACAAGGCGGGAGGCCGGGGGCGAGCAGTACTTC

j_call: TRBJ1-1
v_call: TRBV14
d_call: NA
clone_size: NA
cdr3_aa: CASSLPLAGATEAFF
cdr3_nt: TGTGCCAGCAGCCTACCGCTGGCGGGGGCCACTGAAGCTTTCTTT

j_call: TRBJ2-2
v_call: TRBV7-3
d_call: NA
clone_size: NA
cdr3_aa: CASSQGASRNTGELFF
cdr3_nt: TGTGCCAGCAGCCAAGGGGCTAGCCGGAACACCGGGGAGCTGTTTTTT

j_call: TRBJ2-7
v_call: TRBV30
d_call: NA
clone_size: large
cdr3_aa: CAWSAGLPYEQYF
cdr3_nt: TGTGCCTGGAGTGCTGGACTGCCGTACGAGCAGTACTTC

j_call: TRBJ1-4
v_call: TRBV30
d_call: NA
clone_size: NA
cdr3_aa: CAWSFSLSGTREKLFF
cdr3_nt: TGTGCCTGGAGTTTCTCTCTTTCGGGCACTAGGGAAAAACTGTTTTTT

j_call: TRBJ2-1
v_call: TRBV20-1
d_call: TRBD2
clone_size: NA
cdr3_aa: CSARAELAAYNEQFF
cdr3_nt: TGCAGTGCTAGGGCCGAGCTAGCGGCTTACAATGAGCAGTTCTTC

j_call: TRBJ2-3
v_call: TRBV20-1
d_call: TRBD2
clone_size: NA
cdr3_aa: CSARRRESTDTQYF
cdr3_nt: TGCAGTGCTAGGCGGCGGGAGAGCACAGATACGCAGTATTTT

j_call: TRBJ2-5
v_call: TRBV5-1
d_call: NA
clone_size: NA
cdr3_aa: CASSFRGAQETQYF
cdr3_nt: TGCGCCAGCAGCTTTCGGGGAGCACAAGAGACCCAGTACTTC

j_call: TRBJ2-2
v_call: TRBV11-1
d_call: TRBD2
clone_size: large
cdr3_aa: CASSSPGTSGSGELFF
cdr3_nt: TGTGCCAGCAGCTCCCCCGGGACTAGCGGGTCCGGGGAGCTGTTTTTT

j_call: TRBJ2-3
v_call: TRBV29-1
d_call: NA
clone_size: NA
cdr3_aa: CSVADRHTQYF
cdr3_nt: TGCAGCGTTGCGGACAGACATACGCAGTATTTT

j_call: TRBJ1-4
v_call: TRBV4-2
d_call: TRBD1
clone_size: medium-sized
cdr3_aa: CASSHGTGGATNEKLFF
cdr3_nt: TGTGCCAGCAGCCATGGGACAGGGGGCGCCACTAATGAAAAACTGTTTTTT

j_call: TRBJ2-5
v_call: TRBV20-1
d_call: NA
clone_size: medium-sized
cdr3_aa: CSANDGRAGETQYF
cdr3_nt: TGCAGTGCCAACGACGGCAGGGCGGGGGAGACCCAGTACTTC

j_call: TRBJ2-7
v_call: TRBV19
d_call: NA
clone_size: NA
cdr3_aa: CASSAGTAGLYEQYF
cdr3_nt: TGTGCCAGTAGTGCTGGGACAGCGGGTCTCTACGAGCAGTACTTC

j_call: TRBJ2-3
v_call: TRBV28
d_call: NA
clone_size: NA
cdr3_aa: CASSFSNHRYPDTQYF
cdr3_nt: TGTGCCAGCAGTTTCTCGAACCACAGGTATCCAGATACGCAGTATTTT

j_call: TRBJ1-6
v_call: TRBV7-9
d_call: NA
clone_size: NA
cdr3_aa: CASSLAFGSSYNSPLHF
cdr3_nt: TGTGCCAGCAGCTTAGCTTTCGGGAGCTCCTATAATTCACCCCTCCACTTT

j_call: TRBJ1-2
v_call: TRBV20-1
d_call: NA
clone_size: medium-sized
cdr3_aa: CSARDPTAIPYTF
cdr3_nt: TGCAGTGCTAGAGATCCTACAGCCATTCCCTACACCTTC

j_call: TRBJ2-2
v_call: TRBV28
d_call: NA
clone_size: medium-sized
cdr3_aa: CASSILGRGELFF
cdr3_nt: TGTGCCAGCAGTATATTAGGACGCGGGGAGCTGTTTTTT

j_call: TRBJ2-1
v_call: TRBV29-1
d_call: NA
clone_size: NA
cdr3_aa: CSGRGAADNEQFF
cdr3_nt: TGCAGCGGCAGGGGTGCCGCAGACAATGAGCAGTTCTTC

j_call: TRBJ2-3
v_call: TRBV14
d_call: NA
clone_size: medium-sized
cdr3_aa: CASSPPLRAATQYF
cdr3_nt: TGTGCCAGCAGCCCACCTCTGAGGGCCGCTACGCAGTATTTT

j_call: TRBJ2-1
v_call: TRBV19
d_call: NA
clone_size: large
cdr3_aa: CASSQGPGITIEQFF
cdr3_nt: TGTGCCAGTAGCCAGGGACCAGGGATTACAATTGAGCAGTTCTTC

j_call: TRBJ2-7
v_call: TRBV20-1
d_call: NA
clone_size: medium-sized
cdr3_aa: CSARRGIDEQYF
cdr3_nt: TGCAGTGCTCGTCGCGGAATCGACGAGCAGTACTTC

j_call: TRBJ2-5
v_call: TRBV4-3
d_call: TRBD2
clone_size: NA
cdr3_aa: CASSGTSCETQYF
cdr3_nt: TGCGCCAGCAGCGGGACTAGCTGTGAGACCCAGTACTTC

j_call: TRBJ2-3
v_call: TRBV6-5
d_call: NA
clone_size: NA
cdr3_aa: CANNQICF
cdr3_nt: TGTGCCAACAATCAGATCTGTTTT

j_call: TRBJ1-1
v_call: TRBV5-6
d_call: TRBD1
clone_size: NA
cdr3_aa: CASSRTGGSNTEAFF
cdr3_nt: TGTGCCAGCAGCCGGACAGGGGGCTCGAACACTGAAGCTTTCTTT

j_call: TRBJ1-4
v_call: TRBV29-1
d_call: TRBD1
clone_size: large
cdr3_aa: CSVAGQGGVGEKLFF
cdr3_nt: TGCAGCGTTGCGGGACAGGGGGGAGTCGGTGAAAAACTGTTTTTT

j_call: TRBJ2-7
v_call: TRBV5-1
d_call: NA
clone_size: medium-sized
cdr3_aa: CASSRTYTYEQYF
cdr3_nt: TGCGCCAGCAGCCGGACCTACACCTACGAGCAGTACTTC

j_call: TRBJ2-1
v_call: TRBV6-2/TRBV6-3
d_call: TRBD2
clone_size: NA
cdr3_aa: CASRASGRPEQFF
cdr3_nt: TGTGCCAGCCGGGCTAGCGGGAGGCCCGAGCAGTTCTTC

j_call: TRBJ1-5
v_call: TRBV19
d_call: NA
clone_size: large
cdr3_aa: CASSQGFHSNQPQHF
cdr3_nt: TGTGCCAGTAGTCAGGGGTTCCATAGCAATCAGCCCCAGCATTTT

j_call: TRBJ2-1
v_call: TRBV29-1
d_call: NA
clone_size: few
cdr3_aa: CSGQGGTSSYNEQFF
cdr3_nt: TGCAGCGGGCAGGGTGGCACTAGCTCCTACAATGAGCAGTTCTTC

j_call: TRBJ1-3
v_call: TRBV5-1
d_call: NA
clone_size: medium-sized
cdr3_aa: CATRAEGGLDTIYF
cdr3_nt: TGCGCCACCCGGGCGGAGGGTGGTTTGGACACCATATATTTT

j_call: TRBJ2-7
v_call: TRBV20-1
d_call: TRBD2
clone_size: few
cdr3_aa: CSAPWSGRAGEQYF
cdr3_nt: TGCAGTGCCCCATGGAGCGGGAGGGCCGGCGAGCAGTACTTC

j_call: TRBJ2-1
v_call: TRBV12-5
d_call: TRBD1
clone_size: NA
cdr3_aa: CASGSGQGYYNEQFF
cdr3_nt: TGTGCTAGTGGTTCTGGACAGGGATACTACAATGAGCAGTTCTTC

j_call: TRBJ1-2
v_call: TRBV13
d_call: NA
clone_size: NA
cdr3_aa: CASSFQDSYGYTF
cdr3_nt: TGTGCCAGCAGCTTTCAAGACAGCTATGGCTACACCTTC

j_call: TRBJ2-5
v_call: TRBV29-1
d_call: NA
clone_size: hyperexpanded
cdr3_aa: CSVDIGVTGTQYF
cdr3_nt: TGCAGCGTTGATATAGGGGTCACGGGGACCCAGTACTTC

j_call: TRBJ1-3
v_call: TRBV30
d_call: NA
clone_size: large
cdr3_aa: CAWSVDSGNTIYF
cdr3_nt: TGTGCCTGGAGTGTAGATAGTGGAAACACCATATATTTT